Sequencing of this TCR beta chain was carried out in a study of OX40 agonist ivuxolimab in advanced cancers. In the study overall: Dose-escalation patients had hepatocellular carcinoma, melanoma, renal cell or head and neck cancer.

Some clones are missing from TCRdb's copy, which holds only in-frame ones; the method was immunoSEQ multiplex PCR. There are approximately 52,000 clones in the sample; nearly 85% occur only once, and 3.5% to 4% lies in the top ten. This clone qualifies as medium-sized. CDR3 length equals 13 residues. V gave up 6 bases and J gave up 8 bases; unmatched junction bases: 8. Germline values: CDR1 MNHNS, CDR2 SASEGT. The source is an adult with an advanced solid tumor such as melanoma, head and neck, liver or kidney cancer. This specimen was CD4+ or CD8+ T cells sorted from blood, taken in a trial of the OX40 agonist ivuxolimab. This chain connects TRBV6-1 to TRBJ1-2, with 8 positions matching TRBD1. For the CDR3, the DNA is TGTGCCAGCAGGATGGACAGGGTTGGCGGCTACACCTTC. Translated, it gives CASRMDRVGGYTF.